Each of the 31 T cell receptor beta chains below was sequenced from the same sample in a study of T cell responses to AZD1222 COVID-19 vaccine. Produced via immunoSEQ multiplex PCR; TCRdb's table is partial and in-frame only. The repertoire holds some 150,000 clones, with 91% as singletons. Sequenced material: peripheral blood, taken on day 0 of AZD1222 vaccination. These TCRs come from an adult in good health.

The V call is TRBV3-1 (or the pseudogene TRBV3-2), the J call TRBJ1-2; TRBD1 matches 8 bases. CDR3 length equals 17 residues. V shed 4 bases and J 4 bases; nucleotides not matched to a gene: 14. Germline values: CDR1 LGHDT, CDR2 YNNKEL (reference sequence). The CDR3 DNA reads as TGTGCCAGCAGCCCCAAAGTCCAAGGGGACAGGCCCTATGGCTACACCTTC. Amino acid sequence: CASSPKVQGDRPYGYTF.

This clone was detected once. The chain links TRBV28 to TRBJ1-1; no definite D call. CDR3 length: 15 residues. V was clipped by 4 bases and J by 7 bases, with 19 bases between them. Germline values: CDR1 MDHEN, CDR2 SYDVKM. The CDR3 here is CASSSPSWGGNEAFF. In DNA form, the CDR3 reads TGTGCCAGCAGTTCCCCCTCCTGGGGAGGCAATGAAGCTTTCTTT.

The table lists this clone with a few counts. The chain has TRBV3-1 (or the pseudogene TRBV3-2) and TRBJ2-2, with TRBD1 matching 8 bases. The CDR3 sequence is 15 residues long. Per germline, CDR1 LGHDT and CDR2 YNNKEL (reference sequence). J lost 6 bases, V lost 5 bases, and 8 bases had no gene match. The CDR3 reads CASSIRTGRSGELFF. In DNA, the CDR3 is TGTGCCAGCAGCATCCGGACAGGGCGGTCCGGGGAGCTGTTTTTT.

The chain is built from TRBV7-2 and TRBJ1-1, with D possibly matching TRBD1 (6 bases). Trimming shortened V by 6 bases and J by 5 bases, and 16 bases separated the two germline ends. The germline V gene encodes CDR1 SGHTA and CDR2 FQGNSA. The CDR3 is made up of 14 amino acids. The CDR3 loop reads CASSIRRGGTEAFF. In DNA form, the CDR3 reads TGTGCCAGCAGTATCCGCAGGGGTGGGACTGAAGCTTTCTTT.

V is TRBV7-9 and J is TRBJ2-2, with 10 bases lining up with TRBD1. V dropped 0 bases and J dropped 4; count of bases not matched to a gene: 5. This CDR3 region has 17 residues. In germline, CDR1 is SEHNR, CDR2 FQNEAQ (reference sequence). CDR3 region: CASSLAGDRGSTGELFF. The CDR3 DNA is TGTGCCAGCAGCTTAGCGGGGGACAGGGGAAGCACCGGGGAGCTGTTTTTT.

The table lists this clone with a count of one. V usage is TRBV15 and J usage is TRBJ1-4, with D uncertain. The germline V gene has CDR1 LNHNV and CDR2 YYDKDF (reference sequence). This CDR3 is 15 amino acids long. V lost 0 bases, J lost 4 bases, and 9 bases lay in between. The CDR3 here is CATSRDFSYNEKLFF. In DNA form, the CDR3 reads TGTGCCACCAGCAGAGATTTCAGCTATAATGAAAAACTGTTTTTT.

The chain employs TRBV6-5 and TRBJ2-7; weak D call: TRBD1 (5 bases). Germline lookup yields CDR1 MNHEY and CDR2 SVGAGI. V lost 6 bases, J lost 0 bases, and 9 bases lay in between. The CDR3 spans 13 residues. CDR3 protein: CASSPRGSYEQYF. The CDR3 DNA reads TGTGCCAGCAGCCCAAGGGGCTCCTACGAGCAGTACTTC.

This chain joins TRBV4-1 and TRBJ2-1; no clear D gene. From germline, CDR1 is MGHRA and CDR2 YSYEKL. Trimming cost V 0 bases and J 8 bases, with 17 bases left between them. The CDR3 runs to 16 residues. The CDR3 DNA follows: TGCGCCAGCAGCCAAGAATCCGTCCGTAGTATTGATGAGCAGTTCTTC. Amino acid sequence: CASSQESVRSIDEQFF.

This clone was seen only once. This chain uses TRBV28 with TRBJ2-3; 15 nucleotides align to TRBD2. V lost 5 bases to trimming and J lost 4 bases; unmatched junction nucleotides: 7. The CDR3 loop spans 17 amino acids. The germline V gene encodes CDR1 MDHEN and CDR2 SYDVKM. The CDR3 is CASSPGTSGRTADTQYF. CDR3 coding DNA: TGTGCCAGCAGTCCTGGGACTAGCGGGAGGACGGCAGATACGCAGTATTTT.

This clone was counted a few times. The rearrangement joins TRBV19 to TRBJ2-2; TRBD1 is a possible D gene (5 bases). Germline V gives CDR1 LNHDA, CDR2 SQIVND (reference sequence). The CDR3 sequence is 14 residues long. Trimming shortened V by 7 bases and J by 7 bases, and 16 bases separated the two germline ends. The chain's CDR3 is CASTHRGKDGELFF. The CDR3, as DNA: TGTGCCAGTACACATAGGGGCAAAGACGGGGAGCTGTTTTTT.

This rearrangement joins TRBV9 to TRBJ1-1, with a tentative D call TRBD1 (5 bases). V was trimmed by 0 bases and J by 4 bases, leaving 10 bases between them. Germline CDR1 is SGDLS and CDR2 is YYNGEE. The CDR3 extends over 14 amino acids. The CDR3 loop reads CASSVGGGTTEAFF. The CDR3 DNA reads TGTGCCAGCAGCGTAGGCGGGGGGACCACTGAAGCTTTCTTT.

This clone came up once. The CDR3 coding sequence is TGTGCCAGCAGTACCGGACAGGGGGAAGCTTTCTTT. It is translated as CASSTGQGEAFF. The rearrangement uses TRBV6-6 and TRBJ1-1; 9 nucleotides agree with TRBD1. Germline CDR1 MNHNY, CDR2 SVGAGI (reference sequence). V dropped 5 bases and J dropped 8; count of bases not matched to a gene: 3. This CDR3 has 12 amino acids.

This chain uses TRBV6-1 with TRBJ1-2; no firm D call. The CDR3 contains 14 residues. The germline gives CDR1 MNHNS, CDR2 SASEGT. V was cut by 3 bases and J by 4 bases, with 12 bases left in between. CDR3 protein: CASSETLPPYGYTF. DNA for the CDR3: TGTGCCAGCAGTGAGACCCTTCCCCCCTATGGCTACACCTTC.

The rearrangement joins TRBV6-2 or TRBV6-3 to TRBJ1-2; D call uncertain. Trimming cost V 4 bases and J 3 bases, with 15 bases left between them. Germline V gives CDR1 MNHEY, CDR2 SVGEGT. CDR3 length: 15 residues. CDR3 amino acids: CASSFSPGRDYGYTF. In nucleotides, the CDR3 is TGTGCCAGCAGTTTCAGTCCCGGGCGGGACTATGGCTACACCTTC.

This sequence joins TRBV5-1 and TRBJ2-1; 7 bases are shared with TRBD1. CDR3 length equals 14 residues. V lost 2 bases and J lost 5; bases outside the gene matches: 4. The germline V gene encodes CDR1 SGHRS and CDR2 YFSETQ. DNA for the CDR3: TGCGCCAGCAGCTTAGGACAGGTAAACAATGAGCAGTTCTTC. Protein product: CASSLGQVNNEQFF.

The gene calls are TRBV19 and TRBJ2-3, with D tentatively TRBD1 or TRBD2 (6 bases each). CDR1 LNHDA and CDR2 SQIVND come from the germline V gene (reference sequence). The V end was cut by 6 bases, the J end by 2 bases, with 12 bases between. This CDR3 has 14 amino acids. The CDR3: CASRTGGITDTQYF. The CDR3, as DNA: TGTGCCAGTAGAACCGGGGGCATCACAGATACGCAGTATTTT.

The CDR3 protein is CASRIGTGNNSPLHF. The CDR3 DNA is TGTGCCAGCAGAATAGGGACTGGGAATAATTCACCCCTCCACTTT. The chain links TRBV27 to TRBJ1-6; TRBD1 might be the D (5 bases). The germline V gene encodes CDR1 MNHEY and CDR2 SMNVEV (reference sequence). V was pared by 6 bases and J by 5 bases, with 14 bases between. This CDR3 contains 15 residues.

The chain carries TRBV27 and TRBJ2-5; D is possibly TRBD1 (5 bases). The CDR3 is 13 amino acids. Trimming left V 2 bases short and J 5 bases short, with 9 bases between. Germline CDR1 MNHEY, CDR2 SMNVEV (reference sequence). CDR3 nucleotide sequence: TGTGCCAGCAGTTTAACGACAGCCGAGACCCAGTACTTC. Its translation is CASSLTTAETQYF.

V is TRBV28 and J is TRBJ1-1; no definite D call. The CDR3 has 14 residues. V lost 4 bases and J lost 4, with 13 bases in between. Germline CDR1 MDHEN, CDR2 SYDVKM. CDR3 sequence reads: CASSWAGSGTEAFF. The CDR3 bases are TGTGCCAGCAGTTGGGCGGGCTCCGGCACTGAAGCTTTCTTT.

J is TRBJ2-7 and V is TRBV2, with TRBD2 identical over 14 bases. Trimming at V came to 4 bases and at J to 4 bases, leaving 3 bases not matched to a gene. The length of the CDR3 is 15 residues. Germline V lookup: CDR1 SNHLY, CDR2 FYNNEI. The CDR3 reads CASSGLAGGRYEQYF. The CDR3 nucleotides read TGTGCCAGCAGTGGACTAGCGGGAGGGCGGTACGAGCAGTACTTC.

The J gene is TRBJ1-2, the V gene TRBV24-1, with D unclear. V dropped 1 base and J dropped 7 bases, with 3 bases sitting between them. The V gene's germline CDR1 is KGHDR and CDR2 SFDVKD. The CDR3 has 11 amino acids. The CDR3 protein is CATSDFGGYTF. The CDR3 nucleotides are TGTGCCACCAGTGATTTCGGTGGCTACACCTTC.

DNA of the CDR3: TGTGCCAGCAGACCCGGACAGAGCAATCAGCCCCAGCATTTT. Translating it yields CASRPGQSNQPQHF. This sequence joins TRBV28 and TRBJ1-5, with a tentative D call TRBD1 (6 bases). The CDR3 is 14 residues long. V lost 6 bases and J lost 1, with 10 bases in between. CDR1 MDHEN and CDR2 SYDVKM come from the germline V gene.

V gene TRBV2 combines with J gene TRBJ1-5; TRBD1 agrees at 8 bases. CDR1 is SNHLY, CDR2 FYNNEI, per germline. The CDR3 loop spans 13 amino acids. V lost 5 bases and J lost 6; bases outside the gene matches: 3. CDR3 sequence: CASSSGGRQPQHF. For the CDR3, the DNA is TGTGCCAGCAGTTCAGGGGGCCGTCAGCCCCAGCATTTT. Supplemented by reference TRBV2 and TRBJ1-5, the full variable domain reads EPEVTQTPSHQVTQMGQEVILRCVPISNHLYFYWYRQILGQKVEFLVSFYNNEISEKSEIFDDQFSVERPDGSNFTLKIRSTKLEDSAMYFCASSSGGRQPQHFGDGTRLSIL.

The rearrangement uses TRBV10-3 and TRBJ1-2, with D maybe TRBD1 (6 bases). Germline V gene lookup returns CDR1 ENHRY and CDR2 SYGVKD. Trimming took 5 bases from V and 2 from J, leaving 12 bases between them. CDR3 size: 14 residues. The CDR3 nucleotides are TGTGCCATCAGTCCCGGGACATCCAACTATGGCTACACCTTC. Its protein is CAISPGTSNYGYTF.

V gene TRBV19 combines with J gene TRBJ1-2, with 9 bases aligning to TRBD1. J gave up 3 bases and V 3 bases, and 5 bases lay outside the gene matches. Germline V gene lookup returns CDR1 LNHDA and CDR2 SQIVND (reference sequence). The CDR3 runs 15 residues. DNA of the CDR3: TGTGCCAGTAGTATCACAGGGGGCGCTCACTATGGCTACACCTTC. Amino acid sequence: CASSITGGAHYGYTF.

V is TRBV5-1 and J is TRBJ1-2; no firm D call. Germline CDR1 is SGHRS and CDR2 is YFSETQ. The CDR3 is 12 residues long. The germline V and J ends were trimmed by 1 base and 3 bases, with 4 bases remaining between them. The CDR3 DNA reads TGCGCCAGCAGCTTGACCGACTATGGCTACACCTTC. The encoded protein is CASSLTDYGYTF.

CDR3 region: CASSIFPESGRFNEQFF. The CDR3 DNA reads as TGTGCCAGTAGTATTTTCCCTGAGAGCGGGAGGTTCAATGAGCAGTTCTTC. The chain joins TRBV19 to TRBJ2-1; 9 bases are a match to TRBD2. Germline V gives CDR1 LNHDA, CDR2 SQIVND (reference sequence). CDR3 length: 17 amino acids. V lost 3 bases and J lost 6; bases outside the gene matches: 12.

The V gene is TRBV7-8, the J gene TRBJ1-2; 8 bases fit TRBD1. The CDR3 runs 14 residues. Trimming removed 3 bases from V and 5 bases from J; junction bases left unmatched: 5. Germline CDR1 is SGHVS and CDR2 is FQNEAQ. The CDR3 region is CASSFQDRAYGYTF. Written as DNA, the CDR3 is TGTGCCAGCAGCTTTCAGGACAGGGCTTATGGCTACACCTTC.

The chain employs TRBV4-3 and TRBJ1-1; D remains ambiguous. The ends were cut back, 0 bases at V and 1 base at J, with 12 bases in the middle. This CDR3 has 16 amino acids. Germline-derived CDR1 and CDR2 are LGHNA and YSLEER. The CDR3 DNA sequence: TGCGCCAGCAGCCAAGATCGTGGGAACTGGAACACTGAAGCTTTCTTT. Its translation is CASSQDRGNWNTEAFF.

This clone was recorded once. CDR3 nucleotides: TGTGCCAGCAGCGCGGGGGGACAGCTAAACACCGGGGAGCTGTTTTTT. It is translated as CASSAGGQLNTGELFF. The rearrangement uses TRBV9 and TRBJ2-2; D tentatively reads TRBD1 or TRBD2 (7 bases each). The CDR3 consists of 16 residues. Deletions cut 3 bases from V and 2 bases from J, with 14 bases between. Germline V CDR1 and CDR2: SGDLS, YYNGEE.

The CDR3 reads CASSLGQDSATYGYTF. CDR3 coding DNA: TGTGCCAGCAGCCTCGGACAGGACTCAGCAACCTATGGCTACACCTTC. The chain recombines TRBV7-9 with TRBJ1-2; 7 bases match TRBD1. Germline CDR1 reads SEHNR; CDR2 reads FQNEAQ (reference sequence). With 5 bases clipped from V and 4 bases from J, the junction kept 13 bases outside the gene matches. CDR3 length equals 16 residues.